These T cell receptor beta chains were read from a single sample in a study of beta chain features in type 1 diabetes. Data came from immunoSEQ multiplex PCR; TCRdb stores just in-frame clones and leaves some out. The sample contains about 660,000 clones, roughly 13% of which appear only once. Sequences were obtained from naive CD4+ T cells from blood. These TCRs come from a man aged 18 to 30 with type 1 diabetes. Each CDR3 is given with its conserved first and last residue.

v_gene	j_gene	CDR3aa
TRBV7-2	TRBJ2-5	CASSLGTSGVETQYF
TRBV29-1	TRBJ2-1	CSSGGAGRYNEQFF
TRBV7-9	TRBJ2-3	CASSLADLNTDTQYF
TRBV4-3	TRBJ2-5	CATTCRETQYF
TRBV29-1	TRBJ1-2	CSVAVGDYGYTF
TRBV27	TRBJ2-7	CASRKPGRNYEQYF
TRBV7-2	TRBJ2-1	CASSAASRTNEQFF
TRBV4-2	TRBJ1-1	CASTTDRGRDTEAFF
TRBV12-5	TRBJ2-1	CASGPARDSSYNEQFF
TRBV10-2	TRBJ2-7	CASREGQGSLYEQYF
TRBV5-1	TRBJ2-1	CASSPASGSENEQFF
TRBV30	TRBJ1-3	CAWSEGAAGNTIYF
TRBV4-2	TRBJ2-3	CASSQRATLPTDTQYF
TRBV27	TRBJ1-5	CASAVGSGNYQPQHF
TRBV5-4	TRBJ2-3	CASSLSASGIGDTQYF
TRBV28	TRBJ2-3	CASSLGQTSGTDTQYF
TRBV4-1	TRBJ1-1	CASSHPMNTEAFF
TRBV29-1	TRBJ2-7	CSVALSGGAYEQYF
TRBV30	TRBJ1-5	CAWSNHGGAGQPQHF
TRBV30	TRBJ2-1	CAWSLFGRFNEQFF
TRBV6-5	TRBJ2-6	CASSSVLSGANVLTF
TRBV5-6	TRBJ2-3	CASSYSSTDTQYF
TRBV4-3	TRBJ2-7	CASSQEPYRLYEQYF
TRBV4-3	TRBJ1-6	CASSPANFYNSPLHF
TRBV4-1	TRBJ2-1	CASSRSSASGSSYNEQFF
TRBV27	TRBJ2-7	CASSLSPSGRRYF
TRBV13	TRBJ2-7	CASSPRRKDEQYF
TRBV27	TRBJ2-4	CAGYGGAKNIQYF
TRBV4-1	TRBJ2-1	CASSQDGLAVGIEQFF
TRBV7-2	TRBJ2-7	CASSLVADRAYEQYF
TRBV6-4	TRBJ2-3	CASRNSAGSTSTDTQYF
TRBV4-1	TRBJ1-2	CASSQVTDPHYGYTF
TRBV7-2	TRBJ2-1	CASSWGLGRSSGLRNEQFF
TRBV7-9	TRBJ2-5	CASSSGQFVETQYF
TRBV11-2	TRBJ1-4	CASRPPGRGEKLFF
TRBV6-5	TRBJ2-1	CASGAKSSYNEQFF
TRBV7-9	TRBJ1-6	CASSWSDRTHSPLHF
TRBV7-2	TRBJ2-7	CASSLSTGDYEQYF
TRBV27	TRBJ1-1	CASRPLFGDRASEAFF
TRBV4-3	TRBJ2-7	CASSQARSVEQYF
TRBV29-1	TRBJ2-3	CSVEESSHFTDTQYF
TRBV7-2	TRBJ2-6	CASSLAYLRAGANVLTF
TRBV6-5	TRBJ2-3	CASIPGTSGADTQYF
TRBV28	TRBJ2-7	CASSPPGQGGGYEQYF
TRBV7-6	TRBJ1-4	CASSFRQGSATNEKLFF